This TCR beta chain was documented in a study of blood T cell repertoires in COVID-19. About the study: The United States, Italy and Spain supplied acute and convalescent COVID-19 samples.

This clone appeared a single time. This CDR3 has 16 amino acids. Germline CDR1 ENHRY, CDR2 SYGVKD. V dropped 0 bases and J dropped 9; count of bases not matched to a gene: 9. The data were produced by immunoSEQ multiplex PCR, yet TCRdb's version contains in-frame clones alone and is incomplete. The table has some 250,000 clones, about four fifths seen once; the top ten hold 3.4%. This chain uses TRBV10-3 with TRBJ2-1, with TRBD1 identical over 9 bases. The sample was peripheral blood. The sequence was collected from a young woman with acute or convalescent COVID-19. The CDR3 region has the DNA TGTGCCATCAGTGAGTCGTTAGGGACAGGGACTATTGAGCAGTTCTTC. This gives the protein CAISESLGTGTIEQFF.